Below are 21 T cell receptor beta chains sequenced from a single sample in a study of T-cell memory formation after mild COVID-19 (dated by TCRdb to the early 2020s). Library construction relied on 5' RACE. The sequencing machine was an Illumina NovaSeq 6000. The raw public reads went through TCRdb reprocessing: fastp at Q25, MiXCR clone calling, in-frame beta chains kept. CDR3 protein sequences are deduplicated, and each keeps its most common genes and DNA. In all, the sample holds under 650,000 distinct CDR3 sequences, and more than 15% of those were seen once. The top ten clonotypes cover around 13% of the sample. The sequencing sample was made of PBMCs or a T cell subset sorted from them (not recorded which). All receptors derive from an adult woman who had mild COVID-19 (a few samples of this study predate the infection). The sample titles of this study are shuffled in the database, so cell type and time point are left out; the donor was told from shared clones.

The chain carries TRBV11-3 and TRBJ2-2; no definite D call. Germline loops: CDR1 SGHNT, CDR2 YENEEA. Trimming left V 3 bases short and J 0 bases short, with 5 bases between. The CDR3 extends over 14 amino acids. This CDR3 is CASSFLTNTGELFF. The DNA for the CDR3 is TGTGCCAGCAGCTTTTTGACGAACACCGGGGAGCTGTTTTTT.

The V call is TRBV7-2, the J call TRBJ2-1, with D perhaps matching TRBD2 (6 bases). Germline CDR1 and CDR2: SGHTA and FQGNSA. This CDR3 comprises 15 residues. V was pared by 5 bases and J by 4 bases, with 15 bases between. The CDR3 protein is CASSEGLRAYNEQFF. The CDR3 coding sequence is TGTGCCAGCAGCGAAGGACTAAGGGCGTACAATGAGCAGTTCTTC. Drawing the rest from reference TRBV7-2 and TRBJ2-1, the complete variable domain is GAGVSQSPSNKVTEKGKDVELRCDPISGHTALYWYRQSLGQGLEFLIYFQGNSAPDKSGLPSDRFSAERTGGSVSTLTIQRTQQEDSAVYLCASSEGLRAYNEQFFGPGTRLTVL.

The V and J genes are TRBV5-1 and TRBJ2-7; D may be TRBD2 (6 bases). Germline CDR1 reads SGHRS; CDR2 reads YFSETQ. The CDR3 is made up of 16 amino acids. The V gene lost 0 bases and the J gene lost 3 bases, with 16 bases spanning the gap. DNA of the CDR3: TGCGCCAGCAGCTTGGGCACCAGGCGGGGAGACTACGAGCAGTACTTC. The encoded protein is CASSLGTRRGDYEQYF.

The chain has TRBV2 and TRBJ2-7, with a tentative D call TRBD1 (6 bases). In germline, CDR1 is SNHLY, CDR2 FYNNEI. Trimming took 6 bases from V and 2 from J, leaving 14 bases between them. This CDR3 region has 14 residues. The DNA for the CDR3 is TGTGCCAGCAGGAGGGACATGCCGACCTACGAGCAGTACTTC. It is translated as CASRRDMPTYEQYF.

This clonotype has more than one count but fewer than ten. The DNA for the CDR3 is TGTGCCAGCCGGGACAGGGTTGACTATGGCTACACCTTC. This encodes CASRDRVDYGYTF. The rearrangement uses TRBV21-1 and TRBJ1-2; TRBD1, the table's D call, lacks a check against the DNA. TRBV21-1 is classified as a pseudogene. The CDR3 sequence is 13 residues long.

There are many counts of this clonotype. The chain recombines TRBV7-8 with TRBJ2-3; no clear D gene. V was trimmed by 0 bases and J by 2 bases, leaving 6 bases between them. CDR1 is SGHVS, CDR2 FQNEAQ, per germline. The CDR3 is made up of 14 amino acids. The CDR3 here is CASSLASNTDTQYF. In DNA, the CDR3 is TGTGCCAGCAGCTTAGCGTCAAACACAGATACGCAGTATTTT.

The J gene is TRBJ2-1, the V gene TRBV4-1; D is ambiguous. V lost 4 bases and J lost 5, with 12 bases in between. Germline lookup yields CDR1 MGHRA and CDR2 YSYEKL. This CDR3 contains 14 residues. The CDR3 DNA reads as TGCGCCAGCAGCCTAGAACGGGCGCACAATGAGCAGTTCTTC. It yields the protein CASSLERAHNEQFF.

The chain is built from TRBV24-1 and TRBJ2-7; TRBD2 matches 14 bases. This CDR3 region has 16 residues. Germline CDR1 and CDR2: KGHDR and SFDVKD. Trimming took 8 bases from V and 8 from J; bases not matched to a gene: 13. The CDR3 loop reads CATTGTSGGRGAQQYF. Here the CDR3 DNA reads TGTGCCACCACCGGGACTAGCGGGGGACGGGGTGCGCAGCAGTACTTC.

The chain links TRBV7-2 to TRBJ2-3; D ambiguous. There are 16 residues in the CDR3. Trimming cost V 0 bases and J 2 bases, with 12 bases left between them. CDR1 and CDR2 (germline): SGHTA, FQGNSA. This CDR3 is CASSLAPVDFTDTQYF. CDR3 in DNA: TGTGCCAGCAGCTTAGCTCCGGTGGATTTCACAGATACGCAGTATTTT. The variable domain in full, with the rest retrieved from reference TRBV7-2 and TRBJ2-3, is GAGVSQSPSNKVTEKGKDVELRCDPISGHTALYWYRQSLGQGLEFLIYFQGNSAPDKSGLPSDRFSAERTGGSVSTLTIQRTQQEDSAVYLCASSLAPVDFTDTQYFGPGTRLTVL.

This clonotype was counted only a few times. V is TRBV7-9 and J is TRBJ1-1; D may be TRBD1 (5 bases). This CDR3 is built from 12 residues. V lost 5 bases to trimming and J lost 7 bases, with 11 bases between them. Germline lookup yields CDR1 SEHNR and CDR2 FQNEAQ (reference sequence). The CDR3 loop is CASSEVGREAFF. The CDR3 DNA is TGTGCCAGCAGCGAAGTGGGACGTGAAGCTTTCTTT.

This clonotype appeared a few times. The rearrangement uses TRBV21-1 and TRBJ2-7; the D call of TRBD1 is as the table states it, not checked on the DNA. TRBV21-1 is a pseudogene. CDR3 length equals 12 residues. The chain's CDR3 is CGGAATSYEQYF. CDR3 sequence (DNA): TGTGGAGGGGCAGCAACCTCCTACGAGCAGTACTTC.

The chain combines TRBV12-3 or TRBV12-4 with TRBJ2-7; 7 nucleotides agree with TRBD2. The CDR3 is 17 amino acids. Trimming removed 1 base from V and 7 bases from J; junction bases left unmatched: 16. The CDR3 is CASSLGSGGGIFVEQYF. The CDR3 region has the DNA TGTGCCAGCAGTTTAGGGTCGGGAGGTGGAATTTTCGTAGAGCAGTACTTC.

The table lists this clonotype with a few counts. The CDR3 region has the DNA TGCGCCAGCAGCCAAGAATGGCCACTGGGTGTGGCGAACACTGAAGCTTTCTTT. Its protein is CASSQEWPLGVANTEAFF. This chain links TRBV4-1 with TRBJ1-1; D is ambiguous. The CDR3 loop spans 18 amino acids. Germline assignment: CDR1 MGHRA and CDR2 YSYEKL. The V end was cut by 0 bases, the J end by 1 base, with 18 bases between.

The V call is TRBV7-3, the J call TRBJ2-1; weak D call: TRBD1 (6 bases). The CDR3 is made up of 14 amino acids. V dropped 5 bases and J dropped 7 bases, with 15 bases sitting between them. From germline, CDR1 is SGHTA and CDR2 FQGTGA. This chain's CDR3 is CASSIGTIPNEQFF. The CDR3 region has the DNA TGTGCCAGCAGCATAGGGACAATTCCTAATGAGCAGTTCTTC.

V gene TRBV19 combines with J gene TRBJ1-1, with 8 bases matching TRBD1. CDR1 and CDR2 (germline): LNHDA, SQIVND (reference sequence). The CDR3 is 16 residues long. V was clipped by 4 bases and J by 5 bases; unmatched bases: 12. The CDR3 DNA reads TGTGCCAGTAGTACCCGCACCGGACAGGGAAAAACTGAAGCTTTCTTT. Translated: CASSTRTGQGKTEAFF.

This clonotype showed up just once. The V and J genes are TRBV5-1 and TRBJ2-1, with 10 nucleotides matching TRBD2. From germline, CDR1 is SGHRS and CDR2 YFSETQ. Germline trimming cut 2 bases from V and 4 bases from J; bases unmatched to any gene: 9. CDR3 length equals 17 residues. The chain's CDR3 is CASSFRASGGRYNEQFF. CDR3 nucleotides: TGCGCCAGCAGCTTCAGGGCTAGCGGGGGCCGGTACAATGAGCAGTTCTTC.

The chain links TRBV15 to TRBJ2-6; D not resolved. Trimming pared 2 bases from V and 3 bases from J, leaving 8 bases between. This CDR3 is built from 15 residues. Looked up from germline, CDR1 is LNHNV and CDR2 is YYDKDF (reference sequence). The DNA of the CDR3 is TGTGCCACCAGCAGAAGTGTAGTTGGGGCCAACGTCCTGACTTTC. Amino acids: CATSRSVVGANVLTF. Variable domain in full (rest from reference TRBV15 and TRBJ2-6): DAMVIQNPRYQVTQFGKPVTLSCSQTLNHNVMYWYQQKSSQAPKLLFHYYDKDFNNEADTPDNFQSRRPNTSFCFLDIRSPGLGDTAMYLCATSRSVVGANVLTFGAGSRLTVL.

This clonotype appeared a few times. Here the CDR3 DNA reads TGTGCCATCCGTGGGGCAGGGGACACCGGGGAGCTGTTTTTT. Translation gives CAIRGAGDTGELFF. The V call is TRBV10-3, the J call TRBJ2-2, with a tentative D call TRBD1 (6 bases). V was shortened by 8 bases and J by 3 bases, with 13 bases between the two germline ends. The CDR3 is made up of 14 amino acids. Germline-derived CDR1 and CDR2 are ENHRY and SYGVKD.

This chain joins TRBV7-9 and TRBJ2-3, with 13 positions matching TRBD2. The CDR3 covers 16 residues. The J segment lost 4 bases and the V segment lost 2 bases, leaving 3 bases of the junction unmatched. The germline V gene encodes CDR1 SEHNR and CDR2 FQNEAQ (reference sequence). CDR3 loop: CASSLWTSGSSDTQYF. The CDR3 coding sequence is TGTGCCAGCAGCTTATGGACTAGCGGGAGTTCAGATACGCAGTATTTT.

This clonotype was found many times. The chain recombines TRBV29-1 with TRBJ2-4; the D call may be TRBD1 or TRBD2 (5 bases each). The CDR3 covers 16 residues. Per the germline V gene, CDR1 is SQVTM and CDR2 is ANQGSEA. With 5 bases removed from V and 0 bases from J, the gap between germline ends came to 17 bases. CDR3 DNA: TGCAGCGTTTGGGACGGCCGAACCGTAGCCAAAAACATTCAGTACTTC. Translating gives CSVWDGRTVAKNIQYF.

This clonotype was counted at least ten times. The chain combines TRBV19 with TRBJ2-1; D might be TRBD2 (5 bases). This CDR3 contains 13 residues. CDR1 is LNHDA and CDR2 is SQIVND in the germline V gene (reference sequence). V was pared by 5 bases and J by 6 bases, with 11 bases between. This CDR3 reads CASSLASGNEQFF. DNA for the CDR3: TGTGCCAGTAGTTTGGCCAGCGGCAATGAGCAGTTCTTC. Filled out from reference TRBV19 and TRBJ2-1, the complete variable domain reads DGGITQSPKYLFRKEGQNVTLSCEQNLNHDAMYWYRQDPGQGLRLIYYSQIVNDFQKGDIAEGYSVSREKKESFPLTVTSAQKNPTAFYLCASSLASGNEQFFGPGTRLTVL.